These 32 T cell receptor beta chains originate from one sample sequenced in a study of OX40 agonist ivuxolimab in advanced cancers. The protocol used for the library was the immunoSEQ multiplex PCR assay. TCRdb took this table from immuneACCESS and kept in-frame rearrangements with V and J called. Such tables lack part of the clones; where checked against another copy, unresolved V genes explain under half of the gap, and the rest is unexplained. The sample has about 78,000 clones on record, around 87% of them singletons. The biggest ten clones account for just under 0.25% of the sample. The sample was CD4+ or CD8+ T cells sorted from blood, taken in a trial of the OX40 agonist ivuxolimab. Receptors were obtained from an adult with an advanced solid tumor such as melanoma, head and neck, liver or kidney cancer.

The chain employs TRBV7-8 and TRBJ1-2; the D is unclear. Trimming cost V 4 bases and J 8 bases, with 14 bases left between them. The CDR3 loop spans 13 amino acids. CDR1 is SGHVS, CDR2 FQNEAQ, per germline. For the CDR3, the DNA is TGTGCCAGCAGCTCAGAGGTACGGATCGGCTACACCTTC. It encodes CASSSEVRIGYTF.

For the CDR3, the DNA is TGTGCCAGCTCACCGGGAAACTACGAGCAGTACTTC. The encoded protein is CASSPGNYEQYF. This chain joins TRBV18 and TRBJ2-7; D unclear. CDR1 and CDR2 from the germline V gene are KGHSH and LQKENI. This CDR3 spans 12 amino acids. V lost 3 bases, J lost 3 bases, and 6 bases lay in between.

The chain's CDR3 is CASRTGRTNTEAFF. In DNA form, the CDR3 reads TGTGCCAGTAGGACAGGGAGGACGAACACTGAAGCTTTCTTT. The chain has TRBV19 and TRBJ1-1; 7 nucleotides agree with TRBD1. Looked up from germline, CDR1 is LNHDA and CDR2 is SQIVND (reference sequence). The CDR3 spans 14 residues. V trimming: 6 bases; J trimming: 1 base; junction bases outside the gene matches: 5.

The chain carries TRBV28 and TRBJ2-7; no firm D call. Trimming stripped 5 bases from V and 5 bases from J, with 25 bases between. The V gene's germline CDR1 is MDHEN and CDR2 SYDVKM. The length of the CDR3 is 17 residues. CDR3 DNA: TGTGCCAGCAGTACAAGCGCCTGGGGTAAGGCGAGCGACGAGCAGTACTTC. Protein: CASSTSAWGKASDEQYF. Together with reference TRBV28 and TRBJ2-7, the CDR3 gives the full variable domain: DVKVTQSSRYLVKRTGEKVFLECVQDMDHENMFWYRQDPGLGLRLIYFSYDVKMKEKGDIPEGYSVSREKKERFSLILESASTNQTSMYLCASSTSAWGKASDEQYFGPGTRLTVT.

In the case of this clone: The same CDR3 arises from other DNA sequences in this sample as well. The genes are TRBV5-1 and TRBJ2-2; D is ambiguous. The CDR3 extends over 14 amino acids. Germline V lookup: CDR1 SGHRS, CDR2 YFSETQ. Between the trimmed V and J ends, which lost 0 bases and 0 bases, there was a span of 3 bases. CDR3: CASSLGANTGELFF. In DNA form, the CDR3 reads TGCGCCAGCAGCTTGGGGGCGAACACCGGGGAGCTGTTTTTT.

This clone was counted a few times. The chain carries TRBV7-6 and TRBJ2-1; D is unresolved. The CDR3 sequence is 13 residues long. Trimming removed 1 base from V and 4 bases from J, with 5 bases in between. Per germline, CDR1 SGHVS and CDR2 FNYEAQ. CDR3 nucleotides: TGTGCCAGCAGCTTAGATATATACAATGAGCAGTTCTTC. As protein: CASSLDIYNEQFF. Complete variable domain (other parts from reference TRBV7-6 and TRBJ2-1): GAGVSQSPRYKVTKRGQDVALRCDPISGHVSLYWYRQALGQGPEFLTYFNYEAQQDKSGLPNDRFSAERPEGSISTLTIQRTEQRDSAMYRCASSLDIYNEQFFGPGTRLTVL.

This CDR3 is CATSRDQSARNQPQHF. The CDR3 region has the DNA TGTGCCACCAGCAGAGATCAATCAGCGCGCAATCAGCCCCAGCATTTT. The chain links TRBV15 to TRBJ1-5, with unresolved D. Trimming took off 0 bases at V and 2 bases at J, with 11 bases between the two ends. Germline V gives CDR1 LNHNV, CDR2 YYDKDF (reference sequence). The CDR3 is 16 amino acids.

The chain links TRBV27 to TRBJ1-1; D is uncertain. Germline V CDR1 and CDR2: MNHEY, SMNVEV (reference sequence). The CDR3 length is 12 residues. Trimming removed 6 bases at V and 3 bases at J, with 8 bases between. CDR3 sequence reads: CASRYGDTEAFF. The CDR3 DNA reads TGTGCCAGCAGGTACGGAGACACTGAAGCTTTCTTT.

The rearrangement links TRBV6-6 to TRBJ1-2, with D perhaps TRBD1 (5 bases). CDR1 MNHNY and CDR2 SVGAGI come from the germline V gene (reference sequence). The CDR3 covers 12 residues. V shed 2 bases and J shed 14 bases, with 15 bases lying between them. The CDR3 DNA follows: TGTGCCAGCAGTTACCCGCTTGGGGCGGCTACCTTC. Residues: CASSYPLGAATF.

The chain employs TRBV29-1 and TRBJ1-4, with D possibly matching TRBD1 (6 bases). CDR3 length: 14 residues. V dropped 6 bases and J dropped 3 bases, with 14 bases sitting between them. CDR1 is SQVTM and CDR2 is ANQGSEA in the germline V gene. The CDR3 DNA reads TGCAGCGTCGTAGCAGGGGTTTCTAATGAAAAACTGTTTTTT. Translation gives CSVVAGVSNEKLFF.

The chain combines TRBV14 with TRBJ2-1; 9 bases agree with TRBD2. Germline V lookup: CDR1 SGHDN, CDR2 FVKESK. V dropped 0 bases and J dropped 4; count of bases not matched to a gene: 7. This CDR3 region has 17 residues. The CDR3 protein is CASSQDRGLAGYNEQFF. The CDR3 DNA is TGTGCCAGCAGCCAAGATAGAGGCCTAGCGGGATACAATGAGCAGTTCTTC.

CDR3 DNA: TGTGCCAGCAGCCCAAGGCGGGCCGGGGAGCTGTTTTTT. Its translation: CASSPRRAGELFF. The chain recombines TRBV27 with TRBJ2-2, with D possibly TRBD2 on 5 matching bases. V lost 6 bases and J 6 bases, leaving 11 bases between the germline ends. Germline CDR1 reads MNHEY; CDR2 reads SMNVEV (reference sequence). The CDR3 has 13 amino acids.

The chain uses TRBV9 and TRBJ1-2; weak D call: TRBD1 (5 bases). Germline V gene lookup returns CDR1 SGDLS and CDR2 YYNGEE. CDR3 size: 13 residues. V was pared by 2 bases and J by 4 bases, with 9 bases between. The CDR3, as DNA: TGTGCCAGCAGCGTTGGGGCTGGCTATGGCTACACCTTC. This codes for CASSVGAGYGYTF.

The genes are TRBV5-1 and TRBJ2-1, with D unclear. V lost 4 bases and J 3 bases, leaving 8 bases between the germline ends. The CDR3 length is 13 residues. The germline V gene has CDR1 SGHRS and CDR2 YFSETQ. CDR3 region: CASSPGFYNEQFF. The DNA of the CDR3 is TGCGCCAGCAGCCCCGGGTTCTACAATGAGCAGTTCTTC.

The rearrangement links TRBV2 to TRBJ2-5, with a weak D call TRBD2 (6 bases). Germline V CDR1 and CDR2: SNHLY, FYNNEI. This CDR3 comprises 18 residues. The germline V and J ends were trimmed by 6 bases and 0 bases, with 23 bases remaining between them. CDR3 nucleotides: TGTGCCAGCAGCAGAGGACTAACGACTCCCCTGTACCAAGAGACCCAGTACTTC. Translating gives CASSRGLTTPLYQETQYF.

The CDR3 is CASSSQSDRGQFF. CDR3 nucleotide sequence: TGTGCCAGCTCATCCCAGTCTGACAGGGGGCAGTTCTTC. This rearrangement joins TRBV18 to TRBJ2-1; 8 bases map to TRBD1. J gave up 12 bases and V 5 bases, and 9 bases lay outside the gene matches. The CDR3 is 13 amino acids. The germline CDR1 and CDR2 sequences are KGHSH and LQKENI. Full variable domain (missing parts from reference TRBV18 and TRBJ2-1): NAGVMQNPRHLVRRRGQEARLRCSPMKGHSHVYWYRQLPEEGLKFMVYLQKENIIDESGMPKERFSAEFPKEGPSILRIQQVVRGDSAAYFCASSSQSDRGQFFGPGTRLTVL.

CDR3 coding DNA: TGTGCCAGCAGCAAAGTAAGGGCTTTAGCTGAGACCCAGTACTTC. Amino acid sequence: CASSKVRALAETQYF. The J gene is TRBJ2-5, the V gene TRBV21-1. TRBV21-1 counts as a pseudogene. This CDR3 is 15 amino acids long.

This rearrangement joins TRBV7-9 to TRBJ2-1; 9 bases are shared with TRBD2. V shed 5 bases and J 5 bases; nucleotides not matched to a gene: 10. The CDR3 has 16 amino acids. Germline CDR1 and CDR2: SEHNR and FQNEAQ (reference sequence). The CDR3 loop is CASSPMGAGGDNEQFF. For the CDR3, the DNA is TGTGCCAGCAGCCCAATGGGGGCGGGAGGGGACAATGAGCAGTTCTTC.

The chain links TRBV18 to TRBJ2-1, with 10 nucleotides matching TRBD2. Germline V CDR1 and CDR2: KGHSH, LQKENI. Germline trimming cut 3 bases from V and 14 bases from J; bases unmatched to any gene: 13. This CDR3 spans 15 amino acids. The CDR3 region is CASSPPGLAKGGEFF. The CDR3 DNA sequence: TGTGCCAGCTCACCGCCGGGACTAGCGAAGGGAGGGGAGTTCTTC.

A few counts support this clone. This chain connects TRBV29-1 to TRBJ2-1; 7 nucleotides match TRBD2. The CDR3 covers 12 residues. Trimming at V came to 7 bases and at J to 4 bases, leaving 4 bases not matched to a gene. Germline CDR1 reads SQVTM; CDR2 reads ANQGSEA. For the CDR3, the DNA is TGCAGCGCTCGAGCGGGATACAATGAGCAGTTCTTC. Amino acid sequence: CSARAGYNEQFF.

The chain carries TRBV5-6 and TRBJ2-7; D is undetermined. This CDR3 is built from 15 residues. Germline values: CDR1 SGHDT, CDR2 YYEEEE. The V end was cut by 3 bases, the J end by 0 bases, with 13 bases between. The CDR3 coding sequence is TGTGCCAGCAGCTCGCAGACCCTTCCCTCCTACGAGCAGTACTTC. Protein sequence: CASSSQTLPSYEQYF. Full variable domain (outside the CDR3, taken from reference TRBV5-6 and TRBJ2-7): DAGVTQSPTHLIKTRGQQVTLRCSPKSGHDTVSWYQQALGQGPQFIFQYYEEEERQRGNFPDRFSGHQFPNYSSELNVNALLLGDSALYLCASSSQTLPSYEQYFGPGTRLTVT.

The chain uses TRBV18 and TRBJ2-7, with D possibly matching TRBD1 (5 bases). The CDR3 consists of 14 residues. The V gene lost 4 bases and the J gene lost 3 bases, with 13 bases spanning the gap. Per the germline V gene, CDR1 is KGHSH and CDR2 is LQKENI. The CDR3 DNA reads TGTGCCAGCTCACTACTGACAGATAACTACGAGCAGTACTTC. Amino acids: CASSLLTDNYEQYF.

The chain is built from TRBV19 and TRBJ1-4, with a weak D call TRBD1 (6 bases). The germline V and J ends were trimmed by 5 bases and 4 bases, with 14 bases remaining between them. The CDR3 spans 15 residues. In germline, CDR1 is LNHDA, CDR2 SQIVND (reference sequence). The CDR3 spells CASSPWDKINEKLFF. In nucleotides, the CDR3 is TGTGCCAGTAGTCCATGGGACAAGATTAATGAAAAACTGTTTTTT.

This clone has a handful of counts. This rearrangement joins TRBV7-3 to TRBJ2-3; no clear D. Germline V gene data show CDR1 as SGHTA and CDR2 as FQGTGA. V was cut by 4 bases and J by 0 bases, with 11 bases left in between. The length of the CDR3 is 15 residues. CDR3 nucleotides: TGTGCCAGCAGCTCGGACGTAACTAGCACAGATACGCAGTATTTT. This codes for CASSSDVTSTDTQYF.

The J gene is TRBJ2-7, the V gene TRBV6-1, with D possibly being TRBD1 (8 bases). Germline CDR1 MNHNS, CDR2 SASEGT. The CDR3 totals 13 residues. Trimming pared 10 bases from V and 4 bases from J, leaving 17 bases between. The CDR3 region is CATPGQGGYEQYF. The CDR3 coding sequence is TGTGCCACCCCCGGACAGGGAGGGTACGAGCAGTACTTC.

CDR3 protein: CATDPYSNQPQHF. In DNA, the CDR3 is TGTGCCACCGATCCGTATAGCAATCAGCCCCAGCATTTT. This chain joins TRBV28 and TRBJ1-5; D unresolved. This CDR3 has 13 amino acids. Germline V gene data show CDR1 as MDHEN and CDR2 as SYDVKM. V was pared by 10 bases and J by 0 bases, with 10 bases between.

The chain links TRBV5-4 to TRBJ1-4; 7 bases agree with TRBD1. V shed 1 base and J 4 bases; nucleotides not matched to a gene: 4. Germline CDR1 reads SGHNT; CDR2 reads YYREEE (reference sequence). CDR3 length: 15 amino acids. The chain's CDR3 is CASSLKQGDNEKLFF. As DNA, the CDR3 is TGTGCCAGCAGCTTGAAGCAGGGGGATAATGAAAAACTGTTTTTT. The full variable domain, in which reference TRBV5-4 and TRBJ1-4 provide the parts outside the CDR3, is ETGVTQSPTHLIKTRGQQVTLRCSSQSGHNTVSWYQQALGQGPQFIFQYYREEENGRGNFPPRFSGLQFPNYSSELNVNALELDDSALYLCASSLKQGDNEKLFFGSGTQLSVL.

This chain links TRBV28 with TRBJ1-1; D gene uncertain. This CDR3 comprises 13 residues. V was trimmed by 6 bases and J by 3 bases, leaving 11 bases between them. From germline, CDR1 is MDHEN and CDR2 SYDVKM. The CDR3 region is CASRLGGDTEAFF. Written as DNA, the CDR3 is TGTGCCAGCAGACTAGGAGGAGACACTGAAGCTTTCTTT.

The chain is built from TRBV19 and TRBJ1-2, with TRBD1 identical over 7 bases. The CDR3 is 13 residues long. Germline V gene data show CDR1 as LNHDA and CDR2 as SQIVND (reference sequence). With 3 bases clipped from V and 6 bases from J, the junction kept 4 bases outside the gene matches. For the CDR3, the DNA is TGTGCCAGTAGTATGGACAGGTGGAATGGCTACACCTTC. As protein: CASSMDRWNGYTF.

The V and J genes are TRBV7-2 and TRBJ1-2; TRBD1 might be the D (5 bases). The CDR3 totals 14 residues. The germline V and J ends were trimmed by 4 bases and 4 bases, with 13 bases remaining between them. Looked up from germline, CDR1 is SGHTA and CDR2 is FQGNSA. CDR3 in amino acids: CASSWGRGGYGYTF. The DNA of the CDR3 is TGTGCCAGCAGCTGGGGGAGGGGAGGCTATGGCTACACCTTC. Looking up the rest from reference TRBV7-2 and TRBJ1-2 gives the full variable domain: GAGVSQSPSNKVTEKGKDVELRCDPISGHTALYWYRQSLGQGLEFLIYFQGNSAPDKSGLPSDRFSAERTGGSVSTLTIQRTQQEDSAVYLCASSWGRGGYGYTFGSGTRLTVV.

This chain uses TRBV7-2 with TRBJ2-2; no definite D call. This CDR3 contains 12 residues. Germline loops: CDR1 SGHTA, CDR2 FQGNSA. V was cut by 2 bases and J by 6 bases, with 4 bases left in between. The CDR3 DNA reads TGTGCCAGCAGCTTAAGCGCCGGGGAGCTGTTTTTT. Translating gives CASSLSAGELFF.

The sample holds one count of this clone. The CDR3, as DNA: TGTGCCAGCCAGAGGGAGGGCTACGAGCAGTACTTC. It is translated as CASQREGYEQYF. The V call is TRBV2, the J call TRBJ2-7, with 7 bases lining up with TRBD2. The CDR3 extends over 12 amino acids. V gave up 8 bases and J gave up 3 bases; unmatched junction bases: 4. From germline, CDR1 is SNHLY and CDR2 FYNNEI.